This paragraph covers one TCR beta chain sequence. Authors' data handling: Amplification of reference gene primers was used by the study to estimate nucleated cell counts. Sequenced by immunoSEQ multiplex PCR; TCRdb stores in-frame clones only, minus some. V and J calls and clone size are as listed in that table; D and trimming were resolved from the DNA. The sample consists of about 270,000 clones, around nine tenths of them appearing once. The sample belongs to a study of blood T cell repertoires in COVID-19. Overall study: Acute and convalescent COVID-19 specimens originated in the United States, Italy and Spain. In each case, the material was cDNA or gDNA derived from T cells, B-cell-depleted T cells, or PBMCs.

Germline CDR1 reads SGHDN; CDR2 reads FVKESK. The ends were cut back, 4 bases at V and 2 bases at J, with 20 bases in the middle. CDR3 length: 17 amino acids. The chain recombines TRBV14 with TRBJ1-2, with a possible D match to TRBD1 (6 bases). The receptor comes from a woman aged 55-69 years who had recovered from COVID-19. Sequencing was carried out using peripheral blood. DNA for the CDR3: TGTGCCAGCAGCCCTTCGAGAGGGGGACAACGAAACTATGGCTACACCTTC. Its protein is CASSPSRGGQRNYGYTF.